The rows below give T cell receptor beta chains drawn from one sample of a study of identifying expanded T cells in peripheral blood. Assay used: immunoSEQ multiplex PCR; TCRdb lists only in-frame clones, some missing. The table shows 120,000 or so clones, with roughly 84% occurring only once. Sequencing was done on a sample of blood. The source of these receptors is a person between 18 and 75 years old in good health. CDR3s include the opening cysteine and the closing phenylalanine or tryptophan. Each record gives: CDR3 protein, clone size, J gene, V gene. The size field is filled for only some rows; it gives once, few, many or a size class.

CDR3: CASRGGTGGKETQYF
size: NA
J: TRBJ2-5
V: TRBV19

CDR3: CASSLTGSSYEQYF
size: NA
J: TRBJ2-7
V: TRBV7-2

CDR3: CASSFGNWDTQYF
size: NA
J: TRBJ2-3
V: TRBV11-3

CDR3: CASSPGHNTEAFF
size: NA
J: TRBJ1-1
V: TRBV27

CDR3: CASSLDEGQTGELFF
size: NA
J: TRBJ2-2
V: TRBV11-3

CDR3: CASSPGQGRGEKLFF
size: few
J: TRBJ1-4
V: TRBV19

CDR3: CATKLDRGSQPQHF
size: NA
J: TRBJ1-5
V: TRBV15

CDR3: CASSLAQGDRNTIYF
size: NA
J: TRBJ1-3
V: TRBV11-2

CDR3: CASRQGAREQYF
size: NA
J: TRBJ2-7
V: TRBV27

CDR3: CASSEHPNYGYTF
size: NA
J: TRBJ1-2
V: TRBV10-2

CDR3: CASSPATAYEQYF
size: NA
J: TRBJ2-7
V: TRBV18

CDR3: CASMSPVYF
size: NA
J: TRBJ2-5
V: TRBV19

CDR3: CASSLEPSLPRDTQYF
size: NA
J: TRBJ2-3
V: TRBV7-8

CDR3: CASSSPKQSSYNSPLHF
size: few
J: TRBJ1-6
V: TRBV7-2

CDR3: CASSFFAVGGQGEQYF
size: NA
J: TRBJ2-7
V: TRBV5-5

CDR3: CASCNWTARTNEKLFF
size: NA
J: TRBJ1-4
V: TRBV18

CDR3: CASSIRWGTGVMNTEAFF
size: few
J: TRBJ1-1
V: TRBV19

CDR3: CATSRDLSGTDTQYF
size: NA
J: TRBJ2-3
V: TRBV15

CDR3: CAWSVQGINSPLHF
size: NA
J: TRBJ1-6
V: TRBV30

CDR3: CASSPWTTSGNTIYF
size: NA
J: TRBJ1-3
V: TRBV5-1

CDR3: CASSPQGISYEQYF
size: NA
J: TRBJ2-7
V: TRBV18

CDR3: CASSQSGGLDEQYF
size: NA
J: TRBJ2-7
V: TRBV23-1

CDR3: CASSLQGHPNQPQHF
size: NA
J: TRBJ1-5
V: TRBV18

CDR3: CASTSGAVNYGYTF
size: NA
J: TRBJ1-2
V: TRBV11-3